This T cell receptor beta chain came from a study of blood T cell repertoires in COVID-19 (dated by TCRdb to 2019 to 2021). Concerning the study at large: The collaborator samples originated in the United States, Italy and Spain and spanned the acute and convalescent phases of COVID-19. The prospective study material was composed of cDNA or gDNA derived from T cells, B-cell-depleted T cells, or PBMCs. Subjects who had been exposed to COVID-19, were actively infected with it, or had recovered from it provided the deeply sampled blood TCRbeta repertoires that made up the dataset. The repertoires were made available in a free public database intended to serve as a resource for research on the immune response to SARS-CoV-2. Samples came from the ongoing ImmuneRACE study (first 160 participants) plus 1,254 subjects from 6 global collaborators. The sample metadata nearly always contained a de-identified subject ID, COVID-19 status, age in years and sex. Where HLA class I and class II types were available, the types were taken from metadata supplied by the sample provider, not from assay-based typing. The paper as a whole reports these results and caveats: The quantity of clinical and demographic metadata differed by source and by participant and was supplied without curation.

One collaborating source in Seattle enrolled patients during active infection and followed them longitudinally through the course of disease. Collaborating institutions collected whole blood in K2EDTA tubes following their own protocols. For TCRbeta analysis, collaborator samples were shipped as frozen whole blood, as isolated PBMCs, or as DNA extracted from either sample type. In regard to this clone: The antigen it binds to is not known. One base away there is no much larger clone; base qualities are not given.

Here V drops 6 bases and J drops 5 bases, and the junction holds 24 bases not matched to any gene. Including the terminal cysteine and phenylalanine, the CDR3 comprises 20 residues. The sequence is cut down to CDR3 DNA, 60 bases in frame from base 1. TCRbeta CDR3 regions were amplified from genomic DNA by means of the immunoSEQ Assay, a bias-controlled multiplex PCR. For the original study's pipeline: The number of nucleated cells in each sample was estimated by amplification of reference gene primers within the assay. Sequence reads were collapsed and filtered to measure the absolute abundance of every unique TCRbeta CDR3 rearrangement. For each sample, productive Simpson clonality was calculated by taking the square root of Simpson's diversity index across productive rearrangements. Not all clones reach the TCRdb copy of this immuneACCESS table, which keeps in-frame sequences only. Checked studies attribute under half of the gap to unresolved V genes and leave the rest unexplained. The V and J calls and clone size come from that table; D and trimming were worked out from the DNA. The sample profile shows 250,000 to 300,000 clones; approximately 89% of them were found once. Around 2% of the sample belongs to the ten largest clones.

The sample was peripheral blood. Recombination connected TRBV6-7 to TRBJ2-5, with 10 bases aligning to TRBD2. TRBV6-7 is designated an ORF whose function remains uncertain. The TCR sequence derives from a woman aged 30 to 39 with COVID-19, enrolled during active disease. Read as DNA, the sequence is TGTGCCAGCAGGCACCCCCAGAAGCGGGAAAACGGGACTAGCGTTGAGACCCAGTACTTC. Its coded protein is CASRHPQKRENGTSVETQYF.